The table lists the clone carrying this T cell receptor beta chain with many counts. This record comes from a study of shared clonotypes between healthy human individuals. Overall study context: Each donor had three CD4 naive, three CD4 memory, two CD8 naive and one CD8 memory plate.

Trimming removed 6 bases from V and 11 bases from J, with 16 bases in between. Germline CDR1 reads KGHSH; CDR2 reads LQKENI. This CDR3 is built from 12 residues. The split of CD4+ cells yielded CD45RA+ naive and CD45RA-negative memory subsets. Method: immunoSEQ multiplex PCR; TCRdb's copy keeps in-frame clones and lacks some. The sample records hundreds of thousands of clones, less than 80% being singletons. The TCR sequence derives from a woman aged 25-40 years in good health. What was sequenced was memory CD4+ T cells sorted from blood. The subset denotes: CD45RA-negative fraction. This sequence joins TRBV18 and TRBJ1-1; D perhaps matches TRBD1 (5 bases). In nucleotides, the CDR3 is TGTGCCAGCTCCACCAGGGAGGGTGAGGCTTTCTTT. Translation gives CASSTREGEAFF. The complete variable domain, with remaining parts taken from reference TRBV18 and TRBJ1-1, reads NAGVMQNPRHLVRRRGQEARLRCSPMKGHSHVYWYRQLPEEGLKFMVYLQKENIIDESGMPKERFSAEFPKEGPSILRIQQVVRGDSAAYFCASSTREGEAFFGQGTRLTVV.